The 10 T cell receptor beta chains in this list originate from one sample, sequenced in a study of cytomegalovirus exposure and HLA in healthy donors. PCR amplification relied on 60 Vbeta primers (plus 13 Jbeta primers). This table comes from immunoSEQ multiplex PCR, and its TCRdb copy is limited to in-frame clones, with some not included. Altogether fewer than 150,000 clones are present, 75% to 90% being singletons, with the ten largest covering approximately 6.7%. Input material: PBMCs. These receptor sequences come from a woman aged 25 to 39 in good health and CMV-seropositive.

This clone has a single count. The J gene is TRBJ1-2, the V gene TRBV6-6; the D is unclear. The CDR3 loop spans 12 amino acids. From germline, CDR1 is MNHNY and CDR2 SVGAGI (reference sequence). V lost 4 bases and J lost 6, with 9 bases in between. DNA of the CDR3: TGTGCCAGCAGTTCCCCCTCGGATGGCTACACCTTC. Translated, it gives CASSSPSDGYTF.

The V call is TRBV6-4, the J call TRBJ1-2; maybe TRBD1 (6 bases). The CDR3 extends over 14 amino acids. Germline CDR1 reads MRHNA; CDR2 reads SNTAGT. V lost 0 bases and J 2 bases, leaving 7 bases between the germline ends. Here the CDR3 DNA reads TGTGCCAGCAGTGACTCTGGACAGAACTATGGCTACACCTTC. Translated: CASSDSGQNYGYTF.

This clone showed up just a few times. This chain connects TRBV28 to TRBJ2-7; 11 positions match TRBD2. Trimming removed 3 bases from V and 4 bases from J; junction bases left unmatched: 2. The CDR3 extends over 14 amino acids. CDR1 is MDHEN and CDR2 is SYDVKM in the germline V gene. CDR3 in amino acids: CASSLGTSGYEQYF. The DNA for the CDR3 is TGTGCCAGCAGTTTGGGGACTAGCGGTTACGAGCAGTACTTC.

The chain uses TRBV5-1 and TRBJ2-2; possible D gene TRBD2, 6 bases. Germline V gene data show CDR1 as SGHRS and CDR2 as YFSETQ. V lost 2 bases to trimming and J lost 4 bases, with 12 bases between them. The CDR3 contains 15 residues. The CDR3 DNA sequence: TGCGCCAGCAGCTTCCAGGGCGGGACCACCGGGGAGCTGTTTTTT. Its translation is CASSFQGGTTGELFF.

The J gene is TRBJ2-1, the V gene TRBV18; 11 bases align to TRBD2. The CDR3 has 16 amino acids. Germline V lookup: CDR1 KGHSH, CDR2 LQKENI. V was clipped by 4 bases and J by 7 bases; unmatched bases: 9. As DNA, the CDR3 is TGTGCCAGCTCACGATCTAGCGGGAGGCCTTATAATGAGCAGTTCTTC. Its protein is CASSRSSGRPYNEQFF.

The J gene is TRBJ1-6, the V gene TRBV9, with D perhaps TRBD1 (5 bases). From germline, CDR1 is SGDLS and CDR2 YYNGEE. This CDR3 is built from 17 residues. Trimming pared 2 bases from V and 10 bases from J, leaving 22 bases between. The CDR3 DNA reads as TGTGCCAGCAGCGTGGGCACAGGTCCCACCGATGGATCACCCCTCCACTTT. It encodes CASSVGTGPTDGSPLHF.

The chain recombines TRBV7-6 with TRBJ2-2; 7 bases align to TRBD1. Germline CDR1 reads SGHVS; CDR2 reads FNYEAQ. V was pared by 5 bases and J by 6 bases, with 9 bases of the junction left unmatched. The CDR3 covers 15 residues. In DNA form, the CDR3 reads TGTGCCAGCAGCACCCAGACAGGGTATTCCGGGGAGCTGTTTTTT. It encodes CASSTQTGYSGELFF.

The V gene is TRBV9, the J gene TRBJ2-7; D possibly corresponds to TRBD2 (6 bases). With 5 bases removed from V and 1 base from J, the gap between germline ends came to 16 bases. CDR3 size: 15 residues. Germline CDR1 SGDLS, CDR2 YYNGEE. CDR3 loop: CASSKDGLNSYEQYF. CDR3 DNA sequence: TGTGCCAGCAGTAAGGACGGACTAAATTCCTACGAGCAGTACTTC.

In its sample, this clone was seen a few times. This sequence joins TRBV9 and TRBJ2-1, with 10 bases aligning to TRBD2. Germline V CDR1 and CDR2: SGDLS, YYNGEE. V was pared by 6 bases and J by 7 bases, with 13 bases of the junction left unmatched. This CDR3 contains 16 residues. The CDR3 here is CASTQGSSGSSNEQFF. CDR3 bases: TGTGCCAGCACCCAGGGATCTAGCGGGAGTAGTAATGAGCAGTTCTTC.

This clone appeared a few times. The chain employs TRBV10-3 and TRBJ2-7, with a tentative D call TRBD2 (6 bases). The V and J ends lost 2 bases and 7 bases respectively, with 15 bases between them. The CDR3 has 14 amino acids. The germline CDR1 and CDR2 sequences are ENHRY and SYGVKD. The CDR3 protein is CAISESLAPREQYF. CDR3 DNA: TGTGCCATCAGTGAGAGTCTAGCGCCCAGGGAGCAGTACTTC.